A selection of T cell receptor beta chains follows, all from one sample in a study of blood T cell repertoires in COVID-19. This table comes from immunoSEQ multiplex PCR, and its TCRdb copy is limited to in-frame clones, with some not included. The sample carries more than 200,000 clones, roughly 84% recorded once. Sequenced sample: peripheral blood. The receptors shown here come from a man aged 55 to 70 with acute or convalescent COVID-19. Both conserved end residues are part of each CDR3. The D gene is left open where the match is weak. Some rows mark clone size as missing; the rest say once, few, many or name a class of expanded clone.

d_call,v_call,clone_size,j_call,cdr3_aa,cdr3_nt
TRBD2,TRBV5-1,NA,TRBJ2-4,CASSFGLAGAGNIQYF,TGCGCCAGCAGCTTCGGGCTAGCGGGGGCCGGGAACATTCAGTACTTC
NA,TRBV6-5,NA,TRBJ1-2,CASSYRGGNYGYTF,TGTGCCAGCAGTTACAGGGGGGGTAACTATGGCTACACCTTC
NA,TRBV6-4,once,TRBJ1-2,CASSRTGNSYGYTF,TGTGCCAGCAGCCGAACAGGGAACTCGTATGGCTACACCTTC
NA,TRBV7-9,NA,TRBJ2-7,CASSLTTGYHEQYF,TGTGCCAGCAGCCTCACTACAGGGTACCACGAGCAGTACTTC
TRBD2,TRBV10-1,NA,TRBJ2-2,CASSETQRGNTGELFF,TGCGCCAGCAGTGAGACCCAGCGGGGGAACACCGGGGAGCTGTTTTTT
NA,TRBV21-1,few,TRBJ2-6,CASSKAAGTSGANVLTF,TGTGCCAGCAGCAAAGCGGCCGGGACATCTGGGGCCAACGTCCTGACTTTC
NA,TRBV28,NA,TRBJ2-2,CASIPSGGTGELFF,TGTGCCAGCATTCCTTCCGGAGGCACCGGGGAGCTGTTTTTT
NA,TRBV4-1,NA,TRBJ2-2,CASSQAGVNTGELFF,TGCGCCAGCAGCCAAGCCGGGGTGAACACCGGGGAGCTGTTTTTT
NA,TRBV14,NA,TRBJ1-1,CASSLIDGLGTEAFF,TGTGCCAGCAGCCTAATCGACGGGTTAGGCACTGAAGCTTTCTTT
NA,TRBV5-4,NA,TRBJ1-1,CASSLVTVNTEAFF,TGTGCCAGCAGCTTGGTGACAGTAAACACTGAAGCTTTCTTT
NA,TRBV19,NA,TRBJ1-1,CASSKWTSSEAFF,TGTGCCAGTAGTAAGTGGACATCAAGTGAAGCTTTCTTT
TRBD2,TRBV5-1,NA,TRBJ2-2,CASSRTSGENTGELFF,TGCGCCAGCAGCCGGACTAGCGGCGAGAACACCGGGGAGCTGTTTTTT
TRBD2,TRBV2,NA,TRBJ2-3,CASSVGSGGKFADTQYF,TGTGCCAGCAGTGTCGGGAGCGGGGGGAAGTTCGCAGATACGCAGTATTTT
TRBD1,TRBV7-8,once,TRBJ1-2,CASSATGGAGYTF,TGTGCCAGCAGCGCGACAGGGGGGGCTGGCTACACCTTC
TRBD1,TRBV28,NA,TRBJ1-2,CASTARTGDGYTF,TGTGCCAGCACCGCTAGGACAGGGGATGGCTACACCTTC
NA,TRBV7-9,once,TRBJ1-1,CASSPVLAGNTEAFF,TGTGCCAGCAGCCCCGTATTGGCAGGGAACACTGAAGCTTTCTTT
NA,TRBV11-2,NA,TRBJ2-3,CASSLNVQTDTQYF,TGTGCCAGCAGCTTAAACGTACAAACAGATACGCAGTATTTT
NA,TRBV5-1,NA,TRBJ2-3,CASSSSTDTQYF,TGCGCCAGCAGCTCGTCTACAGATACGCAGTATTTT
TRBD1,TRBV20-1,few,TRBJ1-2,CSASSRRQGAGGYTF,TGCAGTGCTAGTAGCCGGAGACAGGGGGCGGGTGGCTACACCTTC
TRBD2,TRBV27,NA,TRBJ2-2,CASSSPGLAGNTGELFF,TGTGCCAGCAGTTCCCCTGGACTAGCGGGCAACACCGGGGAGCTGTTTTTT
TRBD1,TRBV6-5,few,TRBJ2-7,CASSPGTGKWEQYF,TGTGCCAGCAGTCCCGGGACAGGGAAGTGGGAGCAGTACTTC
NA,TRBV11-2,NA,TRBJ2-7,CASTDLRGEQYF,TGTGCCAGCACCGACCTTCGGGGCGAGCAGTACTTC
NA,TRBV27,NA,TRBJ2-1,CASSPSSGELINEQFF,TGTGCCAGCAGCCCCTCATCAGGGGAGCTGATCAATGAGCAGTTCTTC
TRBD2,TRBV24-1,NA,TRBJ2-1,CATTSGGNNEQFF,TGTGCCACCACTAGCGGGGGTAACAATGAGCAGTTCTTC
NA,TRBV18,NA,TRBJ2-1,CASSPRQYNEQFF,TGTGCCAGCTCACCACGCCAGTACAATGAGCAGTTCTTC
TRBD1,TRBV27,NA,TRBJ2-3,CASSVRDRVTDTQYF,TGTGCCAGCAGTGTCCGGGACAGGGTGACAGATACGCAGTATTTT
NA,TRBV7-6,NA,TRBJ2-7,CASSLSGNSYEQYF,TGTGCCAGCAGCTTGTCAGGAAACTCCTACGAGCAGTACTTC
NA,TRBV5-1,once,TRBJ1-4,CASSLGQVNEKLFF,TGCGCCAGCAGCTTGGGACAGGTTAATGAAAAACTGTTTTTT
NA,TRBV19,NA,TRBJ1-4,CASSISENEKLFF,TGTGCCAGTAGTATCTCAGAAAATGAAAAACTGTTTTTT
NA,TRBV5-1,NA,TRBJ1-2,CASRSTGVDGYTF,TGCGCCAGCAGATCCACGGGGGTTGATGGCTACACCTTC
TRBD1,TRBV6-6,NA,TRBJ2-7,CASNPGQLYEQYF,TGTGCCAGCAATCCGGGACAGCTTTACGAGCAGTACTTC
NA,TRBV18,NA,TRBJ2-1,CASSPRLGAGEGYNEQFF,TGTGCCAGCTCACCCCGCTTGGGGGCGGGAGAAGGGTACAATGAGCAGTTCTTC
TRBD1,TRBV23-1,NA,TRBJ2-7,CASSANRGPKSSNYEQYF,TGCGCCAGCAGTGCAAACAGGGGTCCAAAATCTTCCAACTACGAGCAGTACTTC
TRBD1,TRBV7-3,NA,TRBJ2-5,CASSLGQGTIQETQYF,TGTGCCAGCAGCCTCGGACAGGGCACCATCCAAGAGACCCAGTACTTC
NA,TRBV11-1,NA,TRBJ2-7,CASSFRSEQYF,TGTGCCAGCAGCTTTCGGAGCGAGCAGTACTTC
TRBD1,TRBV7-2,once,TRBJ1-6,CASSLVGTGGSPLHF,TGTGCCAGCAGCTTAGTTGGGACAGGGGGTTCACCCCTCCACTTT
NA,TRBV9,NA,TRBJ1-5,CASSVDPGTTQPQHF,TGTGCCAGCAGCGTAGATCCGGGTACTACGCAGCCCCAGCATTTT
TRBD1,TRBV19,NA,TRBJ1-2,CASSPGQRWYGYTF,TGTGCCAGTAGTCCGGGACAGCGTTGGTATGGCTACACCTTC
NA,TRBV20-1,NA,TRBJ1-1,CSVLDTEAFF,TGCAGTGTTCTTGACACTGAAGCTTTCTTT
TRBD2,TRBV14,NA,TRBJ2-5,CASSRLLAGEETQYF,TGTGCCAGCAGCCGGCTACTAGCGGGAGAAGAGACCCAGTACTTC
NA,TRBV6-5,NA,TRBJ2-1,CASRRTGSSYNEQFF,TGTGCCAGCAGGCGGACGGGGAGCTCCTACAATGAGCAGTTCTTC
NA,TRBV28,NA,TRBJ1-6,CASSSTEPDSHF,TGTGCCAGCAGTTCGACAGAGCCCGATAGCCACTTT
NA,TRBV10-2,NA,TRBJ2-5,CASSATWLAAQYF,TGCGCCAGCAGCGCAACCTGGCTAGCCGCCCAGTACTTC
NA,TRBV6-2/TRBV6-3,NA,TRBJ2-7,CASSRGQPGFYEQYF,TGTGCCAGCAGCCGCGGACAGCCGGGCTTCTACGAGCAGTACTTC
NA,TRBV2,few,TRBJ2-4,CASSVGGSLAKNIQYF,TGTGCCAGCAGTGTAGGAGGGTCACTAGCCAAAAACATTCAGTACTTC
NA,TRBV7-9,NA,TRBJ1-5,CASSLGGGRGGNQPQHF,TGTGCCAGCAGCTTAGGCGGGGGCCGGGGTGGCAATCAGCCCCAGCATTTT
NA,TRBV6-5,NA,TRBJ1-5,CASSYGSRDQPQHF,TGTGCCAGCAGTTACGGTTCCCGCGATCAGCCCCAGCATTTT
TRBD2,TRBV25-1,NA,TRBJ2-1,CASSEGLVVLFF,TGTGCCAGCAGTGAAGGACTAGTCGTTCTGTTCTTC
TRBD2,TRBV28,NA,TRBJ2-7,CASSLVSLGGLAGTGSEQYF,TGTGCCAGCAGTTTGGTGAGCCTCGGAGGACTAGCGGGGACGGGGTCCGAGCAGTACTTC
NA,TRBV6-2/TRBV6-3,once,TRBJ1-2,CASSYLLTGRGYTF,TGTGCCAGCAGTTACTTATTGACAGGTCGGGGCTACACCTTC
NA,TRBV28,NA,TRBJ2-2,CASRAGRELFF,TGTGCCAGCAGAGCAGGGAGGGAGCTGTTTTTT
NA,TRBV28,NA,TRBJ2-6,CASTTRGVSGANVLTF,TGTGCCAGCACCACCAGGGGGGTCTCTGGGGCCAACGTCCTGACTTTC
TRBD1,TRBV18,NA,TRBJ1-2,CASSPQSQPGQVPTNYGYTF,TGTGCCAGCTCACCTCAATCCCAACCGGGACAGGTACCTACTAACTATGGCTACACCTTC
TRBD1,TRBV5-1,NA,TRBJ2-3,CASSTGTGTRTDTQYF,TGCGCCAGCAGCACCGGGACAGGGACACGCACAGATACGCAGTATTTT